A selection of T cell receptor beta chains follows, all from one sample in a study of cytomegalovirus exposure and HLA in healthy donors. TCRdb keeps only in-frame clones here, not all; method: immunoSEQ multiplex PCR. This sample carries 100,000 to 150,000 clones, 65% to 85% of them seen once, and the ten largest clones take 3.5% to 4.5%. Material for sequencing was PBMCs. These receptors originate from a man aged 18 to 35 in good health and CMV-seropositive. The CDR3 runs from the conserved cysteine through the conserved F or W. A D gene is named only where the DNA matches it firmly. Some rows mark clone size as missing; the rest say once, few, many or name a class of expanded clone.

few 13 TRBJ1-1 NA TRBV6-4 CASSQASGTEAFF
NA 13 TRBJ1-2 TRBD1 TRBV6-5 CASSLRQGYGYTF
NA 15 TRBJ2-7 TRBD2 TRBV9 CASSPTGLGVYEQYF
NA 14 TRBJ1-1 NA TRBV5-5 CASSQETVNTEAFF
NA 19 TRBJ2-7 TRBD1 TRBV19 CASSTSGTGVGTAAYEQYF
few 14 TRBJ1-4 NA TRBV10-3 CASRGGATNEKLFF
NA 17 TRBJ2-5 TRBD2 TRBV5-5 CASSLASGRGTIGTQYF
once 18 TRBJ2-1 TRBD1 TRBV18 CASSPTIGRQGSYNEQFF
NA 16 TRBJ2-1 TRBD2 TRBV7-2 CASSLRTGGELYEQFF
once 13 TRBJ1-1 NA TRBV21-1 CASPSTGETEAFF
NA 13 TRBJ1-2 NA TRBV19 CASSMLGLDGYTF
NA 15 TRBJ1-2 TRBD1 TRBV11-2 CASSSNSGTGYGYTF
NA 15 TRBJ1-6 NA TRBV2 CASRAPQGLNSPLHF
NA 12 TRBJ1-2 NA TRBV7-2 CASSATTSGYTF
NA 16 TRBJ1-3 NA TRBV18 CASSTPGHLSGNTIYF